This T cell receptor beta chain was captured in a study of blood T cell repertoires in COVID-19 (dated by TCRdb to about 2020). For the wider study: The collaborator samples originated in the United States, Italy and Spain and spanned the acute and convalescent phases of COVID-19. Subjects who had been exposed to COVID-19, were actively infected with it, or had recovered from it provided the deeply sampled blood TCRbeta repertoires that made up the dataset. Where HLA class I and class II types were available, the types were taken from metadata supplied by the sample provider, not from assay-based typing. A de-identified subject ID, COVID-19 status, age in years and sex were almost always included in the sample metadata. The repertoires were released in a freely available public database intended as a resource for research on the immune response to SARS-CoV-2. The material from the prospective study consisted of cDNA or gDNA derived from T cells, B-cell-depleted T cells, or PBMCs. The samples were drawn from the first 160 participants of the ongoing ImmuneRACE study and from roughly 1,300 subjects provided by 6 global collaborators.

Beyond this particular receptor, the publication reports: How much clinical and demographic metadata was included differed by source and by participant, and the metadata was provided uncurated.

According to the germline V gene, CDR1 reads KGHSH and CDR2 reads LQKENI. V and J are truncated by 6 bases and 0 bases respectively, leaving an intervening sequence of 19 bases. The CDR3 has 17 amino acids, counting the end cysteine and phenylalanine. The CDR3 DNA has 51 bases and is translated from base 1. One collaborating source in Seattle enrolled patients while the patients were actively infected and followed the patients over time throughout the course of disease. Collaborating institutions collected whole blood in K2EDTA tubes following their own protocols. For TCRbeta analysis, collaborators shipped samples as frozen whole blood, isolated PBMCs, or DNA extracted from either of those sample types. This clone has just one count. It lacks a known antigen. Base qualities are not provided; no much larger clone lies one nucleotide away. TCRbeta CDR3 regions were amplified from genomic DNA by means of the immunoSEQ Assay, a bias-controlled multiplex PCR. The authors processed their data as follows. Within the assay, amplification of reference gene primers was used to estimate how many nucleated cells each sample contained. To quantify the absolute abundance of each unique TCRbeta CDR3 rearrangement, sequence reads were collapsed and filtered. Productive Simpson clonality was computed per sample as the square root of Simpson's diversity index over productive rearrangements. This immuneACCESS table, as held by TCRdb, lists in-frame sequences with V and J called but not all clones. Of the missing ones, under half trace to an unresolved V gene in checked studies; the others have no known cause. That table gives V, J and clone size, and the DNA gave D and trimming. In all, the sample holds roughly 480,000 clones, and 80% to 90% of those were seen once. Approximately 0.9% of the sample belongs to the ten largest clones.

The receptor chain draws on TRBV18 and TRBJ2-3; no confident D gene assignment can be made. This clonotype originated in a man aged 18 to 29 with COVID-19, enrolled during active disease. The material sequenced was peripheral blood. CDR3 protein: CASSRQRERYSTDTQYF. The sequenced DNA: TGTGCCAGCTCCCGGCAGAGAGAGCGCTATAGCACAGATACGCAGTATTTT.